The clone carrying this T cell receptor beta chain showed up many times. Germline CDR1 SGHRS, CDR2 YFSETQ. Trimming at V came to 2 bases and at J to 5 bases, leaving 8 bases not matched to a gene. The CDR3 extends over 15 amino acids. This record belongs to a study of tumor-infiltrating lymphocytes in oesophageal squamous cell carcinoma. TCRdb analysed the PCR reads with MiXCR anew, one entry per CDR3 protein. Seen here are 19,000 or so distinct CDR3 sequences, roughly two fifths observed once, and the top ten hold roughly 37%. The chain couples TRBV5-1 to TRBJ2-5; 8 bases align to TRBD1. This clonotype was sampled from a male donor with esophageal squamous cell carcinoma. The sequencing input was esophageal tumor tissue. In DNA, the CDR3 is TGCGCCAGCAGCTTAGGCGACAGGGGTCGGGAGACCCAGTACTTC. It is translated as CASSLGDRGRETQYF.